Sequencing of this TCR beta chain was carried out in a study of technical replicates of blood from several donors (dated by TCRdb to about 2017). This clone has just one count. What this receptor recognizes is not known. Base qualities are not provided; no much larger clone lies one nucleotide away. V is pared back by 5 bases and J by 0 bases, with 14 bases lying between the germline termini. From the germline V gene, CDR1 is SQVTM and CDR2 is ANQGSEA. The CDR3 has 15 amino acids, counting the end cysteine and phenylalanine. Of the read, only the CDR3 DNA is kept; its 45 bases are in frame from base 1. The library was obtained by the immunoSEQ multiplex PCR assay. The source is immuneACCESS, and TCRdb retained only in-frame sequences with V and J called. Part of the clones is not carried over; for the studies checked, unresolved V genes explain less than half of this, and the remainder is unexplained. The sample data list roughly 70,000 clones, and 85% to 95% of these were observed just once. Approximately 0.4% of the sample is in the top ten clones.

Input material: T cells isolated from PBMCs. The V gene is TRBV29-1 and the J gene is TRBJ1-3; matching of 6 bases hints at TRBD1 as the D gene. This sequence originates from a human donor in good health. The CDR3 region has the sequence CSVIPWDNSGNTIYF. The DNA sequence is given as TGCAGCGTTATCCCTTGGGACAACTCTGGAAACACCATATATTTT.